This T cell receptor (beta chain) was captured by sequencing in a study of shared clonotypes between healthy human individuals. The data were produced by immunoSEQ multiplex PCR, yet TCRdb's version contains in-frame clones alone and is incomplete. The sample includes about 2.3 million clones, 85% to 95% of them seen just once. V lost 0 bases and J lost 0, with 6 bases in between. From germline, CDR1 is LNHNV and CDR2 YYDKDF (reference sequence). The length of the CDR3 is 15 residues. About this clone itself: Other DNA sequences of this sample code for an identical CDR3.

The material sequenced was naive CD4+ T cells from PBMCs. The sample's subset: CD45RA+ positively selected. The source is a man between 18 and 35 years old in good health. Some clones in this sample may be carry-over from other donors' samples. The chain uses TRBV15 and TRBJ1-3; D call uncertain. This CDR3 is CATSRDRISGNTIYF. CDR3 nucleotide sequence: TGTGCCACCAGCAGAGACAGGATCTCTGGAAACACCATATATTTT.